This passage covers 30 T cell receptor beta chains from one sample sequenced in a study of CD8+ T cells in alopecia areata. The sample's treatment: oral pan-JAK inhibitor, 5-10 mg twice daily. RNA was isolated and reverse transcribed to cDNA, the sequencing template. Clones were read by immunoSEQ multiplex PCR, and TCRdb kept only the in-frame ones, dropping some. The data contain approximately 280,000 clones, roughly 50% of them seen just once; the ten biggest clones take up roughly 1.8%. The sequencing here drew on CD4+ T cells sorted from blood, taken at week 24, from a patient treated with tofacitinib. These receptors were collected from a human donor with alopecia areata.

This clone was picked up a small number of times. The chain combines TRBV7-9 with TRBJ2-5; TRBD1 aligns across 7 bases. J gave up 2 bases and V 5 bases, and 2 bases lay outside the gene matches. Germline V gives CDR1 SEHNR, CDR2 FQNEAQ (reference sequence). CDR3 length: 13 amino acids. CDR3 residues: CASSPTGQETQYF. DNA of the CDR3: TGTGCCAGCAGCCCGACAGGGCAAGAGACCCAGTACTTC.

This clone was detected once. This chain connects TRBV5-4 to TRBJ2-3, with 10 bases aligning to TRBD2. Trimming removed 4 bases from V and 3 bases from J; junction bases left unmatched: 8. The CDR3 sequence is 16 residues long. The V gene's germline CDR1 is SGHNT and CDR2 YYREEE (reference sequence). The CDR3 bases are TGTGCCAGCAGCCCGAGACTAGCGGGCCTGACAGATACGCAGTATTTT. This sequence encodes CASSPRLAGLTDTQYF. Full variable domain (remainder filled in from reference TRBV5-4 and TRBJ2-3): ETGVTQSPTHLIKTRGQQVTLRCSSQSGHNTVSWYQQALGQGPQFIFQYYREEENGRGNFPPRFSGLQFPNYSSELNVNALELDDSALYLCASSPRLAGLTDTQYFGPGTRLTVL.

The J gene is TRBJ2-7, the V gene TRBV6-6, with D uncertain. Trimming shortened V by 4 bases and J by 2 bases, and 15 bases separated the two germline ends. This CDR3 is built from 15 residues. Per the germline V gene, CDR1 is MNHNY and CDR2 is SVGAGI (reference sequence). In nucleotides, the CDR3 is TGTGCCAGCAGTTGGGGTCCGATTACCACCTACGAGCAGTACTTC. Its protein is CASSWGPITTYEQYF.

The chain has TRBV7-8 and TRBJ1-1; maybe TRBD1 (5 bases). V was clipped by 4 bases and J by 1 base, with 10 bases between them. Germline assignment: CDR1 SGHVS and CDR2 FQNEAQ. The CDR3 totals 14 residues. DNA of the CDR3: TGTGCCAGCAGCTCAGGGAGAGGGAACACTGAAGCTTTCTTT. It is translated as CASSSGRGNTEAFF. Together with reference TRBV7-8 and TRBJ1-1, the CDR3 gives the full variable domain: GAGVSQSPRYKVAKRGQDVALRCDPISGHVSLFWYQQALGQGPEFLTYFQNEAQLDKSGLPSDRFFAERPEGSVSTLKIQRTQQEDSAVYLCASSSGRGNTEAFFGQGTRLTVV.

To note about this clone: Relative to the germline gene, one junction end is altered; a read error may explain this. The rearrangement links TRBV6-1 to TRBJ1-1; no firm D call. The germline gives CDR1 MNHNS, CDR2 SASEGT. The CDR3 runs to 14 residues. The CDR3 reads CTAKLQDFNTEAFF. CDR3 nucleotide sequence: TGCACAGCAAAACTCCAGGATTTCAACACTGAAGCTTTCTTT.

The CDR3 loop reads CATTPDRVVDTQYF. DNA of the CDR3: TGTGCCACCACCCCTGACAGGGTCGTAGATACGCAGTATTTT. The chain employs TRBV15 and TRBJ2-3; 7 bases agree with TRBD1. CDR3 size: 14 residues. Per the germline V gene, CDR1 is LNHNV and CDR2 is YYDKDF (reference sequence). Trimming removed 7 bases from V and 5 bases from J; junction bases left unmatched: 9.

This clone was recorded a few times. The chain links TRBV18 to TRBJ2-1; 7 nucleotides align to TRBD1. This CDR3 is built from 16 residues. J gave up 7 bases and V 3 bases, and 12 bases lay outside the gene matches. The germline CDR1 and CDR2 sequences are KGHSH and LQKENI. CDR3 protein: CASSPLQGWLENEQFF. Here the CDR3 DNA reads TGTGCCAGCTCACCGTTACAGGGGTGGCTCGAAAATGAGCAGTTCTTC.

V and J are TRBV5-4 and TRBJ1-3; D possibly corresponds to TRBD1 (5 bases). V lost 4 bases, J lost 0 bases, and 11 bases lay in between. This CDR3 contains 15 residues. Looked up from germline, CDR1 is SGHNT and CDR2 is YYREEE (reference sequence). As DNA, the CDR3 is TGTGCCAGCAGCCTCGGGACGGACTCTGGAAACACCATATATTTT. Translated: CASSLGTDSGNTIYF.

The chain uses TRBV7-2 and TRBJ2-6, with D maybe TRBD2 (5 bases). The ends were cut back, 7 bases at V and 4 bases at J, with 11 bases in the middle. Per germline, CDR1 SGHTA and CDR2 FQGNSA. The CDR3 runs to 14 residues. The CDR3 nucleotides read TGTGCCAGCATCCGGGGTGGAGGGGCCAACGTCCTGACTTTC. The encoded protein is CASIRGGGANVLTF.

V is TRBV7-9 and J is TRBJ2-7, with a tentative D call TRBD1 (6 bases). There are 15 residues in the CDR3. Germline assignment: CDR1 SEHNR and CDR2 FQNEAQ (reference sequence). V lost 4 bases to trimming and J lost 3 bases, with 16 bases between them. The chain's CDR3 is CASSSRDRSGYEQYF. CDR3 DNA sequence: TGTGCCAGCAGCTCCCGAGACAGGTCTGGCTACGAGCAGTACTTC.

This clone appeared a single time. V usage is TRBV7-9 and J usage is TRBJ2-5, with D perhaps TRBD1 (5 bases). V gave up 5 bases and J gave up 7 bases, with 8 bases separating them. The length of the CDR3 is 11 residues. CDR1 and CDR2 (germline): SEHNR, FQNEAQ (reference sequence). CDR3 protein: CASSQGRTQYF. The CDR3 region has the DNA TGTGCCAGCAGCCAGGGAAGGACCCAGTACTTC.

This clone was observed a handful of times. V gene TRBV6-1 combines with J gene TRBJ2-7; D remains unclear. CDR3 length: 14 amino acids. Germline-derived CDR1 and CDR2 are MNHNS and SASEGT. V was pared by 5 bases and J by 3 bases, with 14 bases between. CDR3 sequence: CASSQDMRYYEQYF. CDR3 coding DNA: TGTGCCAGCAGTCAAGATATGAGGTACTACGAGCAGTACTTC.

The chain employs TRBV15 and TRBJ2-5, with D perhaps TRBD2 (6 bases). CDR1 LNHNV and CDR2 YYDKDF come from the germline V gene (reference sequence). The CDR3 sequence is 14 residues long. The V gene lost 3 bases and the J gene lost 1 base, with 9 bases spanning the gap. CDR3 region: CATSRAGSQETQYF. The DNA for the CDR3 is TGTGCCACCAGCAGGGCCGGGAGCCAAGAGACCCAGTACTTC.

This clone was observed a few times. The rearrangement uses TRBV29-1 and TRBJ2-7; a possible D gene is TRBD2 (5 bases). Trimming stripped 1 base from V and 3 bases from J, with 10 bases between. CDR1 and CDR2 from the germline V gene are SQVTM and ANQGSEA. This CDR3 is 13 amino acids long. The CDR3 loop reads CSVEGERNYEQYF. CDR3 nucleotide sequence: TGCAGCGTTGAAGGGGAGCGGAACTACGAGCAGTACTTC.

This sequence joins TRBV27 and TRBJ1-6; no reliable D call. The CDR3 is 13 amino acids. The germline CDR1 and CDR2 sequences are MNHEY and SMNVEV (reference sequence). Trimming stripped 6 bases from V and 10 bases from J, with 13 bases between. The CDR3 loop reads CASSDPSKSPLHF. The CDR3 DNA is TGTGCCAGCAGCGACCCCTCCAAATCACCCCTCCACTTT.

This clone was counted between two and nine times. V gene TRBV29-1 combines with J gene TRBJ2-2; 7 nucleotides align to TRBD2. Losses at the gene ends were 6 bases for V and 6 bases for J; bases not matched to a gene: 7. The length of the CDR3 is 13 residues. The germline V gene encodes CDR1 SQVTM and CDR2 ANQGSEA. CDR3 nucleotide sequence: TGCAGCGTGGCCTGGGGAGGGGCCGGGGAGCTGTTTTTT. As protein: CSVAWGGAGELFF.

The rearrangement joins TRBV27 to TRBJ1-6; D may be TRBD1 (5 bases). Germline V gene data show CDR1 as MNHEY and CDR2 as SMNVEV (reference sequence). There are 16 residues in the CDR3. V was cut by 2 bases and J by 2 bases, with 10 bases left in between. CDR3 sequence: CASSLEGPTYNSPLHF. The CDR3 DNA follows: TGTGCCAGCAGTTTAGAGGGGCCGACCTATAATTCACCCCTCCACTTT.

The chain joins TRBV7-9 to TRBJ1-6; D is possibly TRBD1 (6 bases). Trimming cost V 1 base and J 8 bases, with 12 bases left between them. Germline CDR1 reads SEHNR; CDR2 reads FQNEAQ (reference sequence). The CDR3 consists of 15 residues. Written as DNA, the CDR3 is TGTGCCAGCAGCTTAGAGGCTAGGGGGGATTCACCCCTCCACTTT. It codes for CASSLEARGDSPLHF.

This clone was recorded a few times. This chain joins TRBV30 and TRBJ1-2, with TRBD1 matching over 7 bases. V was clipped by 0 bases and J by 4 bases; unmatched bases: 11. This CDR3 region has 16 residues. The V gene's germline CDR1 is GTSNPN and CDR2 SVGIG (reference sequence). CDR3 in amino acids: CAWSVRLRDSGYGYTF. CDR3 coding DNA: TGTGCCTGGAGTGTACGTCTCCGGGACAGCGGCTATGGCTACACCTTC.

The chain uses TRBV4-3 and TRBJ2-1, with no clear D. This CDR3 is built from 13 residues. CDR1 and CDR2 (germline): LGHNA, YSLEER. Trimming stripped 0 bases from V and 5 bases from J, with 5 bases between. The CDR3, as DNA: TGCGCCAGCAGCCAAGAAGCCAACAATGAGCAGTTCTTC. This gives the protein CASSQEANNEQFF.

The chain joins TRBV7-2 to TRBJ1-6; a weak D match, TRBD1 (5 bases). Germline-derived CDR1 and CDR2 are SGHTA and FQGNSA. Trimming cost V 0 bases and J 13 bases, with 13 bases left between them. The CDR3 is 14 residues long. For the CDR3, the DNA is TGTGCCAGCAGCTTAGCGCACAGGTTGAGTCCCCTCCACTTT. The encoded protein is CASSLAHRLSPLHF.

This clone was counted only a few times. This chain joins TRBV21-1 and TRBJ1-1. TRBV21-1 represents a pseudogene. This CDR3 contains 11 residues. CDR3 amino acids: CASSPGCAAFF. The CDR3 DNA sequence: TGTGCCAGCAGTCCGGGTTGCGCGGCTTTCTTT.

The rearrangement uses TRBV2 and TRBJ1-5; TRBD1 matches 8 bases. The germline gives CDR1 SNHLY, CDR2 FYNNEI. The CDR3 spans 14 residues. After removal of 6 bases from V and 3 bases from J, the junction contained 4 bases not matched to a gene. This chain's CDR3 is CASSGDRPNQPQHF. The CDR3 nucleotides read TGTGCCAGCAGCGGGGACAGGCCCAATCAGCCCCAGCATTTT.

The chain carries TRBV23-1 and TRBJ1-1; D remains ambiguous. TRBV23-1 is noted as an ORF with a role that remains uncertain. This CDR3 spans 12 amino acids. The V end lost 3 bases, the J end lost 6 bases, and 8 bases lay between the germline ends. The CDR3 protein is CASSHSRAEAFF. The CDR3 DNA is TGCGCCAGCAGTCATTCCCGAGCTGAAGCTTTCTTT.

This clone occurred a few times. This sequence joins TRBV2 and TRBJ1-5, with D hard to call. This CDR3 has 15 amino acids. V was clipped by 0 bases and J by 10 bases, with 16 bases between them. Germline lookup yields CDR1 SNHLY and CDR2 FYNNEI. CDR3 bases: TGTGCCAGCAGTGAAGCGGAACCGAGTATCAATCCCCAGCATTTT. Residues: CASSEAEPSINPQHF.

This rearrangement joins TRBV5-6 to TRBJ2-7; no clear D gene. V was clipped by 0 bases and J by 5 bases, with 15 bases between them. Germline V gene sequence: CDR1 SGHDT, CDR2 YYEEEE. The CDR3 spans 15 residues. CDR3 in DNA: TGTGCCAGCAGCTTGGGACCCCGCCGAGGTGACGAGCAGTACTTC. As protein: CASSLGPRRGDEQYF.

In its sample, this clone was seen a few times. J is TRBJ1-5 and V is TRBV29-1; D unclear. Germline V gene sequence: CDR1 SQVTM, CDR2 ANQGSEA. The CDR3 totals 13 residues. Trimming pared 4 bases from V and 4 bases from J, leaving 11 bases between. The CDR3 loop reads CSVATDGNQPQHF. CDR3 DNA: TGCAGCGTTGCAACGGACGGTAATCAGCCCCAGCATTTT.

This clone was counted between two and nine times. The rearrangement joins TRBV9 to TRBJ1-6; D unclear. CDR3 size: 17 residues. V lost 0 bases to trimming and J lost 6 bases, with 16 bases between them. The germline V gene encodes CDR1 SGDLS and CDR2 YYNGEE. The CDR3, as DNA: TGTGCCAGCAGCGTAGCGCGGCGGTTTGATCCTAATTCACCCCTCCACTTT. It specifies CASSVARRFDPNSPLHF.

The rearrangement joins TRBV4-1 to TRBJ2-6; tentatively, D is TRBD1 or TRBD2 (5 bases each). Germline V gene lookup returns CDR1 MGHRA and CDR2 YSYEKL. The CDR3 covers 18 residues. The V and J ends lost 6 bases and 2 bases respectively, with 20 bases between them. This CDR3 reads CASRAGAAGGAGANVLTF. The DNA of the CDR3 is TGCGCCAGCAGGGCCGGGGCGGCAGGAGGAGCTGGGGCCAACGTCCTGACTTTC.

This clone appeared once. CDR3 DNA sequence: TGTGCCAGCAGCTTAGTCGGGGGGGGCACAGATACGCAGTATTTT. Translating it yields CASSLVGGGTDTQYF. The chain is built from TRBV7-2 and TRBJ2-3, with 8 positions matching TRBD2. V was pared by 1 base and J by 1 base, with 1 base of the junction left unmatched. CDR1 and CDR2 from the germline V gene are SGHTA and FQGNSA. This CDR3 spans 15 amino acids.